A selection of T cell receptor beta chains follows, all from one sample in a study of blood T cell repertoires in COVID-19. Assay used: immunoSEQ multiplex PCR; TCRdb lists only in-frame clones, some missing. The table records 30,000 to 40,000 clones, roughly 80% of them present only once. Sequencing was done on a sample of peripheral blood. The receptors come from a man aged 60 to 75 in a cohort sampled during active COVID-19. Both conserved end residues are trimmed from each CDR3.

j_gene	v_gene	CDR3aa
TRBJ1-2	TRBV7-2	ASTRDRGNGYT
TRBJ2-5	TRBV6-5	ASSLGLAGRETQY
TRBJ1-2	TRBV28	ASSDRRYGYT
TRBJ2-7	TRBV3-1/TRBV3-2	ASSFTGSGINSYEQY
TRBJ2-6	TRBV5-1	ASSLGGGSGANVLT
TRBJ2-7	TRBV27	ASSRGQSSYEQY
TRBJ2-5	TRBV13	ASSPTRGARRTQY
TRBJ2-1	TRBV19	ASSVERDRGGNEQF
TRBJ1-3	TRBV7-2	ASSLGSLSSGNTIY
TRBJ2-1	TRBV9	ASSVGTVNIQF
TRBJ1-1	TRBV11-3	ASSLEGGISTEAF
TRBJ2-5	TRBV28	ASSKGGQQETQY
TRBJ2-1	TRBV5-1	ASSLRVAGGSDEQF
TRBJ1-4	TRBV7-8	ASSQGQEPFAEKLF
TRBJ2-5	TRBV6-5	ASSRGVGETQY
TRBJ2-2	TRBV7-9	ASSFFRVLDTGELF
TRBJ2-4	TRBV7-2	ASSLGDREY
TRBJ2-2	TRBV27	ASSFLGASGELF
TRBJ2-1	TRBV4-3	ASSQGRGQGNNEQF
TRBJ2-7	TRBV11-2	ASSYGSGGYEQY
TRBJ2-7	TRBV11-2	ASSLGTGYEQY
TRBJ2-7	TRBV3-1/TRBV3-2	ASSQDPQSGSWEQY
TRBJ2-5	TRBV6-6	ASSQASALETQY
TRBJ1-1	TRBV5-1	ASSLAVRGNTEAF
TRBJ1-2	TRBV10-1	ASSAGGGSGYT
TRBJ2-5	TRBV11-3	ASSLNGNQETQY
TRBJ1-1	TRBV28	ASSFGVVYAEAF
TRBJ2-7	TRBV15	ATSRDRGSSYEQY
TRBJ1-4	TRBV3-1/TRBV3-2	ASSQVTGNEKLF
TRBJ1-6	TRBV6-1	ASSEAQGQGYSPLH
TRBJ2-3	TRBV5-8	ASSLRYPETLGDTQY
TRBJ2-2	TRBV10-1	ASSQGQGVNTGELF
TRBJ2-7	TRBV28	ASRRDGIEEQY
TRBJ2-3	TRBV14	ASSPGQTPDTQY
TRBJ2-5	TRBV5-1	ASSLVGGLAGGETQY
TRBJ1-5	TRBV19	ASSISGAFQPQH
TRBJ2-2	TRBV25-1	ASSQGWGLGELF
TRBJ2-7	TRBV5-4	ASSLLVNRVVDEQY
TRBJ1-2	TRBV28	ASSRPGQVYGYT
TRBJ2-1	TRBV5-1	ASSVQNEQF
TRBJ1-2	TRBV27	ASSLRAGYGYT
TRBJ2-1	TRBV2	ASGTGISYNEQF
TRBJ1-1	TRBV7-3	ASSLTPQGETEAF
TRBJ2-5	TRBV5-6	ASSLGGRETQY
TRBJ2-3	TRBV24-1	ATSVGAADTQY
TRBJ1-3	TRBV28	ASSLPLPEGNTIY
TRBJ1-3	TRBV5-1	ASSPAGTEVNTIY
TRBJ2-7	TRBV27	ASSSDEQY
TRBJ2-7	TRBV14	ASSQAFTGPLYEQY
TRBJ1-5	TRBV6-5	ASSWSGNQPQH